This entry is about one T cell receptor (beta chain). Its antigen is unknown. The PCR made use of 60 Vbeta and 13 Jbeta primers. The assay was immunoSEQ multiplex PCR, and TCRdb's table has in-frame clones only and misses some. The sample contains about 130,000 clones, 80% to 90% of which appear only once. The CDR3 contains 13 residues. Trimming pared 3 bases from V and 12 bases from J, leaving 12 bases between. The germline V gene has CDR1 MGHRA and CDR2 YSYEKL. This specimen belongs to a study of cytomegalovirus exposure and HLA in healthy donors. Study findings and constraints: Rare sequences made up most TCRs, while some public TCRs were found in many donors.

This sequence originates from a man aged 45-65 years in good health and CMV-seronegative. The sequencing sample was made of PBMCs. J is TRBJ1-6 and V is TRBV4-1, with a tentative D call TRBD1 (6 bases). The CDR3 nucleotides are TGCGCCAGCAGCCAGACAGGCGGAATACCCCTCCACTTT. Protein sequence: CASSQTGGIPLHF.